The clone carrying this T cell receptor beta chain was seen only once. Its antigen is not identified. The data belong to a study of shared clonotypes between healthy human individuals. Notes on the study in general: It was anticipated that sequencing depth would influence how many clonotypes donors shared.

All donors were Caucasian adults living in Nashville, Tennessee. When samples were unsorted, around 90 million PBMCs were used for genomic DNA. The CDR3 has 17 amino acids. Germline V gene data show CDR1 as LNHDA and CDR2 as SQIVND (reference sequence). Trimming at V came to 4 bases and at J to 0 bases, leaving 8 bases not matched to a gene. The authors' processing: ImmunoSEQ gave junction-only sequences without quality scores, so filtering differed. Profiling relied on immunoSEQ multiplex PCR, and the TCRdb table lists in-frame clones only, not all of them. V, J and clone size reflect that table, while D and trimming were determined from the DNA. The table records some 500,000 clones, 79% of them present only once.

The origin of this receptor is a woman aged 40 to 50 in good health. Some clones in this sample may be carry-over from other donors' samples. The chain employs TRBV19 and TRBJ1-1, with 10 nucleotides matching TRBD1. Sequencing input: PBMCs. The CDR3 DNA sequence: TGTGCCAGTAGTACAGCCGGGACAGGGGCACTGAACACTGAAGCTTTCTTT. Amino acids: CASSTAGTGALNTEAFF.